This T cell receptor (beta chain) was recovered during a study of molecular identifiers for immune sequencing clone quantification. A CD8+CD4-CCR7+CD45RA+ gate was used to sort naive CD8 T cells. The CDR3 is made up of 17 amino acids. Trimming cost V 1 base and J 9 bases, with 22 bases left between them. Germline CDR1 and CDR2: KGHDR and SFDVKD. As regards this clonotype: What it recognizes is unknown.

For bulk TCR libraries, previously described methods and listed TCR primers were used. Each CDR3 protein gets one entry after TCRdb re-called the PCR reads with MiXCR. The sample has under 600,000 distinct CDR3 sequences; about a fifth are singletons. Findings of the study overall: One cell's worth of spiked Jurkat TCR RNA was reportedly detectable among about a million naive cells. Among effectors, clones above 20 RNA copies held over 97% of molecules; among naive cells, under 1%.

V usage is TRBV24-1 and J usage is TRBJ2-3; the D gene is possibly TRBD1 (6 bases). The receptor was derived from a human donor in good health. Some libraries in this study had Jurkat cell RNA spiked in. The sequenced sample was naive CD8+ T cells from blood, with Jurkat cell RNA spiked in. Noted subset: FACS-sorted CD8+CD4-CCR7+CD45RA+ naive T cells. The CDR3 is CATSDFKDSRTLETQYF. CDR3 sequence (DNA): TGTGCCACCAGTGATTTTAAGGACAGTCGGACCTTGGAGACGCAGTATTTT.